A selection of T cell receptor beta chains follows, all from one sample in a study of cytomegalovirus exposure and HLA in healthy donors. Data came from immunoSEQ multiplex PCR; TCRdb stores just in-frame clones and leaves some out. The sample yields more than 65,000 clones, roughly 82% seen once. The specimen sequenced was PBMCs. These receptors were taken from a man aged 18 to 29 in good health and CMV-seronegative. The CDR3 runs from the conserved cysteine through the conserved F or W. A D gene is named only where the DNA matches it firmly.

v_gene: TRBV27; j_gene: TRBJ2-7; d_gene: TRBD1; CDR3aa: CASKHADRGYEQYF; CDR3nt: TGTGCCAGCAAACATGCGGACAGGGGCTACGAGCAGTACTTC
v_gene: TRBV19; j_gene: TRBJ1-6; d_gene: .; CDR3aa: CASSIKGERSPLHF; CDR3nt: TGTGCCAGTAGTATAAAAGGGGAACGATCACCCCTCCACTTT
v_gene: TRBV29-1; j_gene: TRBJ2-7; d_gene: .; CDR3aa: CSVPGQGGSEQYF; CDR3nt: TGCAGCGTGCCCGGCCAGGGAGGTAGCGAGCAGTACTTC
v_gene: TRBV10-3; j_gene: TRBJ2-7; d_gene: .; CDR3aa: CAISGLTRSYEQYF; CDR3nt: TGTGCCATCAGTGGACTTACGCGCTCCTACGAGCAGTACTTC
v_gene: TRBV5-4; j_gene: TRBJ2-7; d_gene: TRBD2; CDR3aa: CASSLTTSAYEQYF; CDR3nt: TGTGCCAGCAGCTTAACGACTAGCGCCTACGAGCAGTACTTC
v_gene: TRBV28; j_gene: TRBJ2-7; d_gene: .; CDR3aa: CASSSVGGAGEQYF; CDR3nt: TGTGCCAGCAGTTCGGTTGGGGGGGCAGGGGAGCAGTACTTC
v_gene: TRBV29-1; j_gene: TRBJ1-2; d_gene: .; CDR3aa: CSVDQNTPNYGYTF; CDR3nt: TGCAGCGTTGATCAGAACACCCCTAACTATGGCTACACCTTC
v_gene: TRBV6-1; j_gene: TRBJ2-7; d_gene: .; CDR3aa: CASSEDPDRFAYEQYF; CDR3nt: TGTGCCAGCAGTGAAGATCCCGACAGGTTCGCCTACGAGCAGTACTTC
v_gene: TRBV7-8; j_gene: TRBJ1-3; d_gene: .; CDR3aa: CASSLGAGLSGNTIYF; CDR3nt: TGTGCCAGCAGCTTAGGGGCAGGGCTCTCTGGAAACACCATATATTTT
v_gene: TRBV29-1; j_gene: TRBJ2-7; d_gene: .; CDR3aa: CSVVWAANEQYF; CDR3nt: TGCAGCGTTGTCTGGGCAGCAAACGAGCAGTACTTC
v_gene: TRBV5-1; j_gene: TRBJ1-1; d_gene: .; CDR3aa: CASSLATAANTEAFF; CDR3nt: TGCGCCAGCAGCTTGGCTACGGCGGCGAACACTGAAGCTTTCTTT
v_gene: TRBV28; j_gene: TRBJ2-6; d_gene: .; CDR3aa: CASSLSLSGANVLTF; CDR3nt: TGTGCCAGCAGTTTATCTCTTTCTGGGGCCAACGTCCTGACTTTC